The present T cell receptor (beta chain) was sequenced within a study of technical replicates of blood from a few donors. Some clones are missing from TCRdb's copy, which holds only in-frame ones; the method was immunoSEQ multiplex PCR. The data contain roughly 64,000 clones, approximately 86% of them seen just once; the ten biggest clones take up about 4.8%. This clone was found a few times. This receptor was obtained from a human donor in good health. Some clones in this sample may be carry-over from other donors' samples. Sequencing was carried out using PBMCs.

CDR3 sequence: CSVEGRLAGAHYEQYF. CDR3 bases: TGCAGCGTTGAAGGTCGACTAGCGGGGGCACACTACGAGCAGTACTTC. This chain links TRBV29-1 with TRBJ2-7; TRBD2 matches at 12 bases. The CDR3 totals 16 residues. After removal of 1 base from V and 3 bases from J, the junction contained 7 bases not matched to a gene. Germline V gene data show CDR1 as SQVTM and CDR2 as ANQGSEA.